The 28 T cell receptor beta chains below come from one sample, sequenced in a study of post-analysis software for immune sequencing data (dated by TCRdb to 2015 to 2017). General study outcomes and caveats: Significantly higher frequencies in patients than in controls were found for roughly 5 TRBV segments, including TRBV5-6, TRBV5-1 and TRBV20-1.

The library relied on PCR. The run used an Illumina HiSeq 2500. To reduce PCR and sequencing biases, unique molecular identifiers were built into the TCR beta cDNA libraries. Through fastp at Q25 and MiXCR, TCRdb rebuilt clones from the public reads, retaining in-frame beta chains. All rows with the same CDR3 protein become a single entry with the most common DNA and genes. The sample has approximately 660,000 distinct CDR3 sequences on record, approximately 60% of them singletons. Clones ranked in the top ten supply approximately 11% of the sample. What these receptors recognize is not known. The sample was blood. All receptors derive from a girl aged 2 to 9 with multiple sclerosis.

J is TRBJ1-1 and V is TRBV11-2; D possibly corresponds to TRBD1 (6 bases). The CDR3 covers 17 residues. CDR1 and CDR2 from the germline V gene are SGHAT and FQNNGV. Trimming took off 6 bases at V and 3 bases at J, with 23 bases between the two ends. CDR3 region: CASRLNAGGRGDTEAFF. The CDR3 region has the DNA TGTGCCAGCAGACTAAACGCAGGTGGCAGGGGAGACACTGAAGCTTTCTTT.

In its sample, this clonotype was seen once. The chain is built from TRBV11-2 and TRBJ2-7; no firm D call. The V gene lost 4 bases and the J gene lost 1 base, with 14 bases spanning the gap. The CDR3 has 15 amino acids. The germline CDR1 and CDR2 sequences are SGHAT and FQNNGV. The CDR3: CASSSIREGSYEQYF. The CDR3, as DNA: TGTGCCAGCAGCTCAATACGTGAAGGGTCCTACGAGCAGTACTTC.

This chain uses TRBV29-1 with TRBJ1-2; the D gene is possibly TRBD1 (5 bases). Per the germline V gene, CDR1 is SQVTM and CDR2 is ANQGSEA. Trimming took off 1 base at V and 1 base at J, with 13 bases between the two ends. The CDR3 totals 15 residues. The CDR3 is CSVEGQTENNYGYTF. The CDR3, as DNA: TGCAGCGTTGAAGGACAGACGGAAAATAACTATGGCTACACCTTC.

The V and J genes are TRBV15 and TRBJ1-1, with D possibly matching TRBD1 (5 bases). V lost 5 bases, J lost 0 bases, and 10 bases lay in between. Germline CDR1 LNHNV, CDR2 YYDKDF (reference sequence). CDR3 length: 14 amino acids. CDR3 in amino acids: CATSAGPLNTEAFF. The CDR3 DNA sequence: TGTGCCACCAGCGCGGGACCGTTGAACACTGAAGCTTTCTTT.

The V and J genes are TRBV7-2 and TRBJ1-2; D possibly corresponds to TRBD1 (6 bases). Trimming took off 5 bases at V and 3 bases at J, with 13 bases between the two ends. The length of the CDR3 is 14 residues. Germline V gene sequence: CDR1 SGHTA, CDR2 FQGNSA. The CDR3 loop is CASSPGTPHYGYTF. CDR3 nucleotides: TGTGCCAGCAGCCCTGGGACACCCCACTATGGCTACACCTTC.

This clonotype was counted only a few times. This chain links TRBV20-1 with TRBJ1-2; a weak D match, TRBD1 (6 bases). The CDR3 contains 14 residues. The germline CDR1 and CDR2 sequences are DFQATT and SNEGSKA (reference sequence). Trimming left V 0 bases short and J 9 bases short, with 17 bases between. As DNA, the CDR3 is TGCAGTGCTAGAGATCTCAGGTTAGGGGGAAGCTACACCTTC. This gives the protein CSARDLRLGGSYTF.

The chain uses TRBV15 and TRBJ2-7; 7 nucleotides align to TRBD2. TRBJ2-4 explains the end of the DNA better; the J call may be wrong. The germline CDR1 and CDR2 sequences are LNHNV and YYDKDF (reference sequence). The CDR3 contains 16 residues. The CDR3 reads CATSRVASGVGNIQYF. CDR3 DNA sequence: TGTGCCACCAGCAGAGTGGCCAGCGGGGTGGGAAACATTCAGTACTTC.

This clonotype was found once. V usage is TRBV5-1 and J usage is TRBJ2-3; TRBD1 aligns across 9 bases. The germline gives CDR1 SGHRS, CDR2 YFSETQ. V shed 4 bases, J shed 3 bases, and the junction held 6 bases outside the gene matches. CDR3 size: 15 residues. The chain's CDR3 is CASSLSGQGTDTQYF. The CDR3 DNA reads TGCGCCAGCAGCCTTTCGGGACAGGGAACAGATACGCAGTATTTT.

The genes are TRBV12-3 or TRBV12-4 and TRBJ2-1; the match to TRBD2 covers 11 bases. The CDR3 is 17 residues long. V trimming: 4 bases; J trimming: 7 bases; junction bases outside the gene matches: 12. The CDR3 is CASSSRHSGGARNEQFF. DNA of the CDR3: TGTGCCAGCAGTTCCCGTCATAGCGGGGGGGCAAGGAATGAGCAGTTCTTC.

The rearrangement uses TRBV30 and TRBJ2-3; 7 bases are a match to TRBD2. CDR3 length: 15 amino acids. V shed 7 bases and J 7 bases; nucleotides not matched to a gene: 17. Germline CDR1 reads GTSNPN; CDR2 reads SVGIG (reference sequence). The CDR3 reads CASDGGRPIVYTQYF. The CDR3 DNA follows: TGTGCCTCGGATGGCGGGAGACCCATCGTGTATACGCAGTATTTT. Based on the CDR3 plus reference TRBV30 and TRBJ2-3, the full variable domain is SQTIHQWPATLVQPVGSPLSLECTVEGTSNPNLYWYRQAAGRGLQLLFYSVGIGQISSEVPQNLSASRPQDRQFILSSKKLLLSDSGFYLCASDGGRPIVYTQYFGPGTRLTVL.

The chain employs TRBV15 and TRBJ1-5; D gene uncertain. Germline assignment: CDR1 LNHNV and CDR2 YYDKDF (reference sequence). V lost 6 bases to trimming and J lost 5 bases, with 8 bases between them. The CDR3 sequence is 12 residues long. CDR3 nucleotide sequence: TGTGCCACCAGGAAGGACTATCAGCCCCAGCATTTT. Translated: CATRKDYQPQHF. Full variable domain (missing parts from reference TRBV15 and TRBJ1-5): DAMVIQNPRYQVTQFGKPVTLSCSQTLNHNVMYWYQQKSSQAPKLLFHYYDKDFNNEADTPDNFQSRRPNTSFCFLDIRSPGLGDTAMYLCATRKDYQPQHFGDGTRLSIL.

J is TRBJ2-3 and V is TRBV12-3 or TRBV12-4; TRBD2 matches 12 bases. CDR3 length equals 15 residues. V was clipped by 6 bases and J by 6 bases; unmatched bases: 7. CDR3 in amino acids: CASRVLAGGGDTQYF. CDR3 DNA sequence: TGTGCCAGCAGGGTACTAGCGGGAGGAGGTGATACGCAGTATTTT.

A few counts support this clonotype. CDR3 protein: CASSSDRGTGLYGYTF. DNA for the CDR3: TGTGCCAGCAGCTCGGACAGGGGTACCGGCCTCTATGGCTACACCTTC. This chain links TRBV13 with TRBJ1-2, with 9 bases fitting TRBD1. CDR3 length: 16 amino acids. Looked up from germline, CDR1 is PRHDT and CDR2 is FYEKMQ (reference sequence). V lost 4 bases and J lost 4; bases outside the gene matches: 10. Full variable domain (outside the CDR3, taken from reference TRBV13 and TRBJ1-2): AAGVIQSPRHLIKEKRETATLKCYPIPRHDTVYWYQQGPGQDPQFLISFYEKMQSDKGSIPDRFSAQQFSDYHSELNMSSLELGDSALYFCASSSDRGTGLYGYTFGSGTRLTVV.

This rearrangement joins TRBV6-1 to TRBJ1-4; the D is unclear. CDR3 length equals 15 residues. Trimming took off 5 bases at V and 0 bases at J, with 10 bases between the two ends. CDR1 is MNHNS, CDR2 SASEGT, per germline. CDR3 DNA: TGTGCCAGCAGTCCCCCCTCGGCAACTAATGAAAAACTGTTTTTT. Its protein is CASSPPSATNEKLFF.

The V call is TRBV4-3, the J call TRBJ1-2; D not certain. There are 15 residues in the CDR3. Deletions cut 1 base from V and 1 base from J, with 10 bases between. The germline V gene has CDR1 LGHNA and CDR2 YSLEER. CDR3 region: CASSQGADFNYGYTF. The DNA of the CDR3 is TGCGCCAGCAGCCAAGGAGCAGATTTTAACTATGGCTACACCTTC.

In this sample, this clonotype turned up a few times. V usage is TRBV6-6 and J usage is TRBJ2-3; a possible D gene is TRBD1 (6 bases). Trimming removed 5 bases from V and 2 bases from J, with 17 bases in between. CDR1 MNHNY and CDR2 SVGAGI come from the germline V gene (reference sequence). The CDR3 spans 16 residues. The CDR3 sequence: CASSTYRARATDTQYF. The CDR3 DNA follows: TGTGCCAGCAGTACCTACAGGGCTAGGGCCACAGATACGCAGTATTTT.

The rearrangement links TRBV24-1 to TRBJ2-5; TRBD2 is a possible D gene (5 bases). Germline V gene data show CDR1 as KGHDR and CDR2 as SFDVKD. V lost 7 bases and J lost 2, with 10 bases in between. This CDR3 contains 13 residues. The CDR3 DNA follows: TGTGCCACCAGGAGGGATTTACAAGAGACCCAGTACTTC. The encoded protein is CATRRDLQETQYF.

Concerning this clonotype: At one end the junction does not follow the germline gene, possibly because of a read error. The chain is built from TRBV5-1 and TRBJ2-1, with TRBD1 identical over 9 bases. Near its end, the DNA agrees better with TRBJ2-7, so the J call may be wrong. This CDR3 comprises 17 residues. The germline gives CDR1 SGHRS, CDR2 YFSETQ. CDR3 in amino acids: CAGSLKPRDRDNYEQYF. In DNA, the CDR3 is TGCGCCGGCAGCTTGAAGCCCCGGGACAGGGACAACTACGAGCAGTACTTC.

The chain uses TRBV29-1 and TRBJ1-2; possibly TRBD1 for D (5 bases). V dropped 8 bases and J dropped 4 bases, with 14 bases sitting between them. Per germline, CDR1 SQVTM and CDR2 ANQGSEA. The CDR3 covers 12 residues. CDR3 protein: CSSTDSLYGYTF. CDR3 sequence (DNA): TGCAGCAGTACCGACAGTCTCTATGGCTACACCTTC.

This clonotype was picked up a small number of times. The rearrangement uses TRBV11-2 and TRBJ2-3, with TRBD2 matching 9 bases. Germline V lookup: CDR1 SGHAT, CDR2 FQNNGV. The CDR3 is made up of 17 amino acids. The J segment lost 7 bases and the V segment lost 1 base, leaving 12 bases of the junction unmatched. In DNA, the CDR3 is TGTGCCAGCAGCTTAGGGCCTGCGGGAGGGAATGCCTATACGCAGTATTTT. Translating it yields CASSLGPAGGNAYTQYF.

The chain employs TRBV6-1 and TRBJ2-1, with D perhaps matching TRBD1 or TRBD2 (5 bases each). The length of the CDR3 is 18 residues. The V gene lost 0 bases and the J gene lost 0 bases, with 15 bases spanning the gap. CDR1 and CDR2 (germline): MNHNS, SASEGT. DNA for the CDR3: TGTGCCAGCAGTGAAGCGGGGGTTAGGGCAGTCTCCTACAATGAGCAGTTCTTC. Encoded protein: CASSEAGVRAVSYNEQFF.

The rearrangement joins TRBV7-9 to TRBJ1-1, with a tentative D call TRBD1 (6 bases). The CDR3 extends over 13 amino acids. Trimming shortened V by 1 base and J by 7 bases, and 10 bases separated the two germline ends. Germline-derived CDR1 and CDR2 are SEHNR and FQNEAQ (reference sequence). The DNA for the CDR3 is TGTGCCAGCAGCTTAGGGGGGGGGCGTGAAGCTTTCTTT. It is translated as CASSLGGGREAFF. Full variable domain (missing parts from reference TRBV7-9 and TRBJ1-1): DTGVSQNPRHKITKRGQNVTFRCDPISEHNRLYWYRQTLGQGPEFLTYFQNEAQLEKSRLLSDRFSAERPKGSFSTLEIQRTEQGDSAMYLCASSLGGGREAFFGQGTRLTVV.

The rearrangement links TRBV20-1 to TRBJ1-6; D ambiguous. CDR1 and CDR2 from the germline V gene are DFQATT and SNEGSKA (reference sequence). With 3 bases removed from V and 0 bases from J, the gap between germline ends came to 9 bases. The CDR3 has 15 amino acids. CDR3 DNA: TGCAGTGCTAGGACGGATACCTCCTATAATTCACCCCTCCACTTT. Translated: CSARTDTSYNSPLHF.

As DNA, the CDR3 is TGTGCCAGCAGTTCTTTTGGCAGGGTCTATGGCTACACCTTC. Protein sequence: CASSSFGRVYGYTF. V gene TRBV12-3 or TRBV12-4 combines with J gene TRBJ1-2, with D possibly TRBD1 on 5 matching bases. The CDR3 runs to 14 residues. The germline V and J ends were trimmed by 4 bases and 4 bases, with 13 bases remaining between them.

The chain combines TRBV29-1 with TRBJ2-1; 8 bases are shared with TRBD2. V gave up 5 bases and J gave up 4 bases; unmatched junction bases: 7. The V gene's germline CDR1 is SQVTM and CDR2 ANQGSEA. The CDR3 runs 14 residues. CDR3 protein: CSVPGLADYNEQFF. CDR3 DNA sequence: TGCAGCGTTCCTGGACTAGCAGATTACAATGAGCAGTTCTTC.

This clonotype was seen more than once but under ten times. The chain is built from TRBV27 and TRBJ1-2; D is unclear. Trimming left V 5 bases short and J 7 bases short, with 17 bases between. This CDR3 region has 14 residues. Germline loops: CDR1 MNHEY, CDR2 SMNVEV (reference sequence). The CDR3 DNA sequence: TGTGCCAGCAGTATAGGACCGCTGGAGGGTGGCTACACCTTC. Its translation is CASSIGPLEGGYTF.

As for this clonotype: A read error may produce the germline difference seen at one junction end. This chain links TRBV20-1 with TRBJ2-6; TRBD2 aligns across 8 bases. In germline, CDR1 is DFQATT, CDR2 SNEGSKA (reference sequence). The CDR3 consists of 15 residues. DNA of the CDR3: TGCAGTGCCCCGAGCGGGAGCTCTGGGGCCAACGTCCCGACTTTC. Translation: CSAPSGSSGANVPTF.

The chain employs TRBV29-1 and TRBJ2-3; D not certain. With 3 bases removed from V and 4 bases from J, the gap between germline ends came to 8 bases. CDR3 size: 12 residues. Germline lookup yields CDR1 SQVTM and CDR2 ANQGSEA. CDR3 DNA sequence: TGCAGCGTTGACCAGGCAGCAGATACGCAGTATTTT. Amino acid sequence: CSVDQAADTQYF.